The sequence of this T cell receptor beta chain was determined in a study of shared T cell receptors in the human thymus. The V segment lost 2 bases and the J segment 5 bases; nucleotides outside the gene matches: 4. In germline, CDR1 is SGHRS, CDR2 YFSETQ. This CDR3 region has 16 residues. Only in-frame clones appear in the TCRdb table, and some are missing; sequencing was by immunoSEQ multiplex PCR. This sample has hundreds of thousands of clones, with roughly 90% found just once. This clone was counted a single time. These data were also filed under a second study, of human thymus T cells. That study reports: In corrective heart surgery, resections were taken, and these provided the thymus tissue. Seemingly biased V and J gene usage marked thymic and blood repertoires. Thymic repertoires from unrelated individuals overlapped highly, related research reported.

The sequenced sample consisted of thymocytes. The chain carries TRBV5-1 and TRBJ2-5, with 15 bases that match TRBD2. The source of this sequence is a boy under two years old with a congenital heart defect. The CDR3 DNA reads TGCGCCAGCAGCTTACCGGGACTAGCGGGGGGCGAGACCCAGTACTTC. Translated: CASSLPGLAGGETQYF.